This T cell receptor beta chain was sequenced during a study of OX40 agonist ivuxolimab in advanced cancers. For the study at large: Patients received ivuxolimab, an intravenous treatment, every 2 weeks at 0.01 to 10 mg/kg.

Notes on the study in general: The expanded peripheral T cells' antigen specificity was not determined. At doses 0.1 to 3.0 mg/kg, CD4+ and CD8+ clones expanded.

A note on this clone: Its matching antigen is unknown.

The CDR3 is made up of 11 amino acids. Germline V gene lookup returns CDR1 DFQATT and CDR2 SNEGSKA (reference sequence). V was pared by 0 bases and J by 8 bases, with 6 bases between. Sequenced by immunoSEQ multiplex PCR; TCRdb stores in-frame clones only, minus some. The sample has about 62,000 clones; 75% to 90% are singletons. The chain links TRBV20-1 to TRBJ2-3, with a tentative D call TRBD1 (5 bases). The specimen was CD4+ or CD8+ T cells sorted from blood, collected in a trial of the OX40 agonist ivuxolimab. This clonotype originated in an adult with an advanced solid tumor such as melanoma, head and neck, liver or kidney cancer. The CDR3 loop reads CSARDRATQYF. CDR3 in DNA: TGCAGTGCTAGAGACAGGGCTACGCAGTATTTT.